The entry below gives a single T cell receptor beta chain sequence along with its context. A much larger clone sits a single nucleotide away, making a read error possible. Germline values: CDR1 KGHSH, CDR2 LQKENI. V lost 3 bases to trimming and J lost 7 bases; unmatched junction nucleotides: 5. The CDR3 extends over 13 amino acids. This record comes from a study of neurological immune-mediated disorders. One entry per CDR3 protein results from TCRdb running MiXCR on the 5' RACE reads. The sample holds about 21,000 distinct CDR3 sequences, about 15% seen once. This TCR derives from a female donor with HTLV-1-associated myelopathy (HAM/TSP). Sequenced material: PBMCs. The rearrangement links TRBV18 to TRBJ2-5; the match to TRBD1 covers 7 bases. In DNA, the CDR3 is TGTGCCAGCTCACCGACAGGGCGTACGACCCAGTACTTC. As protein: CASSPTGRTTQYF.